The 31 T cell receptor beta chains reported below all come from one sample, sequenced in a study of CD8 T cells in Susac syndrome. Random hexamers served to reverse transcribe roughly 0.5 to 1 ug RNA. TCRdb re-called the immunoSEQ multiplex PCR reads through MiXCR, storing one row per CDR3 protein. The sample yields 150,000 to 200,000 distinct CDR3 sequences, 90% to 95% seen once. Input material: CD4+ T cells from PBMCs. The receptors stem from a human donor in good health.

This clonotype appeared a single time. The chain employs TRBV9 and TRBJ2-1, with a tentative D call TRBD1 (5 bases). The CDR3 is 16 residues long. Germline CDR1 reads SGDLS; CDR2 reads YYNGEE. The V end lost 0 bases, the J end lost 7 bases, and 17 bases lay between the germline ends. The CDR3, as DNA: TGTGCCAGCAGCGTAGGTGGTGGGGCGATGGGTAATGAGCAGTTCTTC. Amino acids: CASSVGGGAMGNEQFF.

This clonotype was detected only once. The rearrangement uses TRBV3-1 and TRBJ2-2; D could derive from TRBD1 or TRBD2 (6 bases each). Trimming left V 1 base short and J 4 bases short, with 10 bases between. The CDR3 sequence is 15 residues long. CDR1 and CDR2 (germline): LGHDT, YNNKEL (reference sequence). The CDR3 DNA sequence: TGTGCCAGCAGCCAAGCGGGGGCGAGCACCGGGGAGCTGTTTTTT. Encoded protein: CASSQAGASTGELFF. Full variable domain (outside the CDR3, taken from reference TRBV3-1 and TRBJ2-2): DTAVSQTPKYLVTQMGNDKSIKCEQNLGHDTMYWYKQDSKKFLKIMFSYNNKELIINETVPNRFSPKSPDKAHLNLHINSLELGDSAVYFCASSQAGASTGELFFGEGSRLTVL.

This clonotype was recorded only once. The chain has TRBV29-1 and TRBJ1-1; maybe TRBD1 (6 bases). This CDR3 is built from 15 residues. Germline assignment: CDR1 SQVTM and CDR2 ANQGSEA. CDR3 loop: CAGGQGPAVGTEAFF. In nucleotides, the CDR3 is TGCGCCGGGGGGCAGGGCCCCGCCGTAGGCACTGAAGCTTTCTTT.

The V call is TRBV27, the J call TRBJ2-1, with 13 bases aligning to TRBD2. The V segment lost 5 bases and the J segment 7 bases; nucleotides outside the gene matches: 5. CDR3 length equals 15 residues. The germline gives CDR1 MNHEY, CDR2 SMNVEV (reference sequence). The CDR3 here is CASSQGLAGLNEQFF. The CDR3 nucleotides are TGTGCCAGCAGTCAGGGACTAGCGGGGTTGAATGAGCAGTTCTTC.

This chain joins TRBV11-2 and TRBJ2-5; weak D call: TRBD2 (5 bases). The CDR3 extends over 13 amino acids. V was trimmed by 3 bases and J by 5 bases, leaving 10 bases between them. Germline CDR1 and CDR2: SGHAT and FQNNGV. The CDR3 sequence: CASSLVWRETQYF. The CDR3 nucleotides read TGTGCCAGCAGCTTGGTGTGGAGGGAGACCCAGTACTTC.

The CDR3 nucleotides are TGTGCCAGCCGCGGGGGAGAGACCCAGTACTTC. It codes for CASRGGETQYF. V gene TRBV28 combines with J gene TRBJ2-5; 7 nucleotides line up with TRBD2. Germline V gene sequence: CDR1 MDHEN, CDR2 SYDVKM. The CDR3 extends over 11 amino acids. With V trimmed by 8 bases and J by 4 bases, 1 base remained unmatched.

V usage is TRBV5-6 and J usage is TRBJ2-5, with 8 bases that match TRBD1. Germline V gene lookup returns CDR1 SGHDT and CDR2 YYEEEE. This CDR3 has 15 amino acids. The V segment lost 0 bases and the J segment 1 base; nucleotides outside the gene matches: 2. The CDR3 loop reads CASSLGQGTQETQYF. Here the CDR3 DNA reads TGTGCCAGCAGCTTGGGACAGGGGACCCAAGAGACCCAGTACTTC.

The chain couples TRBV19 to TRBJ1-2; possible D gene TRBD1, 6 bases. The V gene lost 4 bases and the J gene lost 7 bases, with 10 bases spanning the gap. CDR1 LNHDA and CDR2 SQIVND come from the germline V gene (reference sequence). The CDR3 length is 12 residues. CDR3 DNA: TGTGCCAGTAGTAAAACAGGGTTTGGCTACACCTTC. Translating gives CASSKTGFGYTF.

The rearrangement links TRBV29-1 to TRBJ2-7, with a possible D match to TRBD1 (6 bases). Germline-derived CDR1 and CDR2 are SQVTM and ANQGSEA. The CDR3 contains 13 residues. The V end lost 6 bases, the J end lost 4 bases, and 16 bases lay between the germline ends. This CDR3 is CSVNTGNIYEQYF. Here the CDR3 DNA reads TGCAGCGTGAATACAGGGAATATTTACGAGCAGTACTTC.

The chain recombines TRBV20-1 with TRBJ2-7; 8 nucleotides match TRBD1. The CDR3 runs to 13 residues. V shed 3 bases and J 3 bases; nucleotides not matched to a gene: 4. In germline, CDR1 is DFQATT, CDR2 SNEGSKA (reference sequence). The CDR3 DNA is TGCAGTGCTAGCAGACAGGGGATCTACGAGCAGTACTTC. This gives the protein CSASRQGIYEQYF.

The chain is built from TRBV2 and TRBJ1-2, with D perhaps TRBD1 (6 bases). The CDR3 is 13 residues long. Trimming cost V 4 bases and J 5 bases, with 11 bases left between them. Germline CDR1 is SNHLY and CDR2 is FYNNEI. The CDR3 here is CASSVRGQYGYTF. Written as DNA, the CDR3 is TGTGCCAGCAGTGTTCGGGGGCAGTATGGCTACACCTTC. Full variable domain (rest looked up from reference TRBV2 and TRBJ1-2): EPEVTQTPSHQVTQMGQEVILRCVPISNHLYFYWYRQILGQKVEFLVSFYNNEISEKSEIFDDQFSVERPDGSNFTLKIRSTKLEDSAMYFCASSVRGQYGYTFGSGTRLTVV.

The genes are TRBV5-1 and TRBJ1-1; D remains unclear. Trimming stripped 4 bases from V and 4 bases from J, with 11 bases between. Germline loops: CDR1 SGHRS, CDR2 YFSETQ. This CDR3 has 13 amino acids. The CDR3 loop reads CASSPDSFTEAFF. The DNA for the CDR3 is TGCGCCAGCAGCCCCGATTCGTTCACTGAAGCTTTCTTT.

The chain links TRBV29-1 to TRBJ1-5; D remains ambiguous. This CDR3 has 12 amino acids. Trimming removed 5 bases at V and 8 bases at J, with 13 bases between. Germline-derived CDR1 and CDR2 are SQVTM and ANQGSEA. In DNA form, the CDR3 reads TGCAGCGTTCTCCAGGCTGGGGAGCCCCAGCATTTT. Its protein is CSVLQAGEPQHF.

The chain carries TRBV5-6 and TRBJ1-3; no definite D call. Germline V gives CDR1 SGHDT, CDR2 YYEEEE. The length of the CDR3 is 13 residues. V was cut by 4 bases and J by 0 bases, with 5 bases left in between. As DNA, the CDR3 is TGTGCCAGCAGCCCCCTCTCTGGAAACACCATATATTTT. Translation: CASSPLSGNTIYF.

In its sample, this clonotype was seen a few times. The gene calls are TRBV27 and TRBJ2-3, with D hard to call. The CDR3 has 13 residues. Germline V gene sequence: CDR1 MNHEY, CDR2 SMNVEV (reference sequence). V was clipped by 1 base and J by 5 bases, with 7 bases between them. CDR3 bases: TGTGCCAGCAGTTTATTGGTGGGAGATACGCAGTATTTT. Translating gives CASSLLVGDTQYF.

V usage is TRBV12-3 or TRBV12-4 and J usage is TRBJ1-6; D perhaps matches TRBD1 (5 bases). This CDR3 comprises 14 residues. The germline V and J ends were trimmed by 3 bases and 10 bases, with 13 bases remaining between them. The CDR3 protein is CASSFGTGSSPLHF. Here the CDR3 DNA reads TGTGCCAGCAGTTTTGGGACGGGAAGCTCACCCCTCCACTTT.

This clonotype was counted once. The chain is built from TRBV29-1 and TRBJ2-3; 9 nucleotides match TRBD1. Germline V gene data show CDR1 as SQVTM and CDR2 as ANQGSEA. V gave up 3 bases and J gave up 5 bases; unmatched junction bases: 3. This CDR3 region has 13 residues. In nucleotides, the CDR3 is TGCAGCGTTGATGTGGACAGGGGAGATACGCAGTATTTT. It translates to CSVDVDRGDTQYF.

This clonotype was counted once. V and J are TRBV4-3 and TRBJ1-6; 8 bases map to TRBD1. V lost 4 bases to trimming and J lost 7 bases; unmatched junction nucleotides: 6. The CDR3 contains 15 residues. Germline V lookup: CDR1 LGHNA, CDR2 YSLEER. In DNA form, the CDR3 reads TGCGCCAGCAGCCCCTCCGGGACAGGAAATTCACCCCTCCACTTT. It encodes CASSPSGTGNSPLHF.

The gene calls are TRBV20-1 and TRBJ2-3, with D uncertain. The ends were cut back, 1 base at V and 4 bases at J, with 9 bases in the middle. Germline-derived CDR1 and CDR2 are DFQATT and SNEGSKA (reference sequence). The CDR3 is 13 amino acids. CDR3 coding DNA: TGCAGTGCTAGAGTTAGTAGTTCAGATACGCAGTATTTT. This translates into CSARVSSSDTQYF.

The V and J genes are TRBV20-1 and TRBJ2-5; D tentatively reads TRBD1 or TRBD2 (5 bases each). V lost 1 base and J lost 5, with 11 bases in between. The CDR3 totals 13 residues. Germline-derived CDR1 and CDR2 are DFQATT and SNEGSKA (reference sequence). The CDR3: CSARGGARETQYF. Here the CDR3 DNA reads TGCAGTGCTAGAGGAGGGGCCAGGGAGACCCAGTACTTC.

The CDR3 spells CASSVGTFRGTEAFF. CDR3 sequence (DNA): TGTGCCAGCAGCGTAGGAACCTTCCGGGGCACTGAAGCTTTCTTT. This sequence joins TRBV9 and TRBJ1-1, with D unclear. Per the germline V gene, CDR1 is SGDLS and CDR2 is YYNGEE. The CDR3 runs 15 residues. V was pared by 0 bases and J by 4 bases, with 13 bases between.

The rearrangement uses TRBV18 and TRBJ2-7; 13 bases line up with TRBD2. V was clipped by 5 bases and J by 2 bases; unmatched bases: 0. The length of the CDR3 is 14 residues. In germline, CDR1 is KGHSH, CDR2 LQKENI. CDR3 nucleotide sequence: TGTGCCAGCTCAGGGACTAGCGGGACCTACGAGCAGTACTTC. The encoded protein is CASSGTSGTYEQYF.

This chain uses TRBV3-1 with TRBJ1-1, with D perhaps TRBD1 (6 bases). Trimming shortened V by 9 bases and J by 3 bases, and 8 bases separated the two germline ends. This CDR3 has 11 amino acids. The germline V gene encodes CDR1 LGHDT and CDR2 YNNKEL (reference sequence). The CDR3 sequence: CARRGDTEAFF. DNA for the CDR3: TGTGCCAGGAGGGGGGACACTGAAGCTTTCTTT.

This clonotype was picked up one time. For the CDR3, the DNA is TGTGCCTGGAGTGTAACAGGGCCCGGGGAGCTGTTTTTT. It encodes CAWSVTGPGELFF. V usage is TRBV30 and J usage is TRBJ2-2; maybe TRBD1 (6 bases). CDR3 length: 13 amino acids. Germline loops: CDR1 GTSNPN, CDR2 SVGIG (reference sequence). Between the trimmed V and J ends, which lost 0 bases and 6 bases, there was a span of 8 bases.

V usage is TRBV24-1 and J usage is TRBJ2-7; D not resolved. Per germline, CDR1 KGHDR and CDR2 SFDVKD. V gave up 9 bases and J gave up 0 bases, with 2 bases separating them. CDR3 size: 10 residues. CDR3 DNA sequence: TGTGCCACCTACTCCTACGAGCAGTACTTC. Translation: CATYSYEQYF.

The DNA for the CDR3 is TGCGCCAGCAGCCAAGCCCTCGGGTCCTATGGCTACACCTTC. This gives the protein CASSQALGSYGYTF. The chain has TRBV4-3 and TRBJ1-2; D is unresolved. The CDR3 runs to 14 residues. Trimming removed 1 base at V and 4 bases at J, with 10 bases between. Germline-derived CDR1 and CDR2 are LGHNA and YSLEER.

V gene TRBV6-5 combines with J gene TRBJ1-2; 7 nucleotides align to TRBD1. V was pared by 6 bases and J by 7 bases, with 8 bases of the junction left unmatched. CDR1 MNHEY and CDR2 SVGAGI come from the germline V gene. The length of the CDR3 is 13 residues. This chain's CDR3 is CASSHGQARGYTF. CDR3 nucleotides: TGTGCCAGCAGCCACGGACAGGCGCGTGGCTACACCTTC.

The V gene is TRBV29-1, the J gene TRBJ1-5, with TRBD1 identical over 9 bases. Germline-derived CDR1 and CDR2 are SQVTM and ANQGSEA. The CDR3 runs to 13 residues. V lost 6 bases and J lost 4; bases outside the gene matches: 4. The DNA of the CDR3 is TGCAGCGTGGGACAGGGTTTGAATCAGCCCCAGCATTTT. Its protein is CSVGQGLNQPQHF. Based on the CDR3 plus reference TRBV29-1 and TRBJ1-5, the full variable domain is SAVISQKPSRDICQRGTSLTIQCQVDSQVTMMFWYRQQPGQSLTLIATANQGSEATYESGFVIDKFPISRPNLTFSTLTVSNMSPEDSSIYLCSVGQGLNQPQHFGDGTRLSIL.

This clonotype was seen a single time. This sequence joins TRBV29-1 and TRBJ1-4; possibly TRBD1 for D (6 bases). Germline-derived CDR1 and CDR2 are SQVTM and ANQGSEA. The CDR3 has 12 residues. V dropped 4 bases and J dropped 8 bases, with 11 bases sitting between them. The DNA for the CDR3 is TGCAGCGTTGGCAGGGGAGGCGAAAAACTGTTTTTT. Encoded protein: CSVGRGGEKLFF.

The chain joins TRBV7-2 to TRBJ2-5, with a tentative D call TRBD2 (5 bases). Germline V gene lookup returns CDR1 SGHTA and CDR2 FQGNSA. V was cut by 3 bases and J by 5 bases, with 13 bases left in between. The CDR3 runs to 14 residues. Written as DNA, the CDR3 is TGTGCCAGCAGCTTTAGTGTGGGCGGGGAGACCCAGTACTTC. Translation: CASSFSVGGETQYF.

J is TRBJ1-2 and V is TRBV28; D ambiguous. This CDR3 is 12 amino acids long. V lost 6 bases to trimming and J lost 7 bases, with 12 bases between them. CDR1 and CDR2 from the germline V gene are MDHEN and SYDVKM. The CDR3 spells CASSLKYSGYTF. CDR3 nucleotide sequence: TGTGCCAGCAGCCTAAAGTACAGTGGCTACACCTTC.